The entry below describes one T cell receptor (beta chain). The target antigen is unknown. The data stem from a study of T cell responses to AZD1222 COVID-19 vaccine. Overall study results and limits: Reportedly, close to half of spike-specific TCRs are directed against unmutated variant regions. It was only after the peak T cell response that any repertoires were sampled. Spike-specific TCR depth and breadth grew after two AZD1222 doses.

The CDR3 loop spans 13 amino acids. Germline lookup yields CDR1 MNHEY and CDR2 SVGAGI. With 7 bases removed from V and 4 bases from J, the gap between germline ends came to 13 bases. Method: immunoSEQ multiplex PCR; TCRdb's copy keeps in-frame clones and lacks some. Of fewer than 200,000 clones in the sample, approximately 90% were seen once. The specimen was peripheral blood, collected 28 days after the second dose of the MenACWY control vaccine. V gene TRBV6-5 combines with J gene TRBJ2-5; tentative D call: TRBD1 (6 bases). The sequence came from an adult who received the MenACWY meningococcal vaccine as a control. Here the CDR3 reads CASNSGDRETQYF. The CDR3 bases are TGTGCCAGCAATTCAGGGGATAGAGAGACCCAGTACTTC.